The 7 T cell receptor beta chains listed next were all sequenced from one sample in a study of T cells in Graves' hyperthyroidism and ophthalmopathy. RNA transcripts yielded amplified TCR beta CDR3 regions. With the HTBI primer set, the TCR CDR3 went through a first round of RT-PCR. TCRdb reprocessed the multiplex PCR reads with MiXCR, giving one entry per CDR3 protein. The table shows around 290,000 distinct CDR3 sequences, with approximately 17% occurring only once. The sequenced sample was blood. Receptor source: an older woman with Graves' ophthalmopathy.

In the case of this clonotype: Just one base apart from a much larger clone, this may be a read error. V and J are TRBV12-3 or TRBV12-4 and TRBJ2-7; no clear D. The CDR3 covers 14 residues. V lost 5 bases and J lost 2, with 13 bases in between. Written as DNA, the CDR3 is TGTGCCAGCAGTCTTGGGTACTCCCCCTACGAGCAGTACTTC. Protein: CASSLGYSPYEQYF.

The V call is TRBV20-1, the J call TRBJ2-1; 8 bases align to TRBD2. The CDR3 length is 15 residues. CDR1 and CDR2 from the germline V gene are DFQATT and SNEGSKA (reference sequence). J was trimmed by 9 bases and V by 2 bases; bases with no gene match: 12. CDR3 residues: CSARSPSGSGAEQFF. CDR3 nucleotides: TGCAGTGCTAGAAGTCCTTCGGGTAGCGGGGCTGAGCAGTTCTTC.

This clonotype was counted many times. The rearrangement joins TRBV6-1 to TRBJ2-7; D is uncertain. V lost 1 base, J lost 0 bases, and 10 bases lay in between. There are 15 residues in the CDR3. In germline, CDR1 is MNHNS, CDR2 SASEGT. CDR3 amino acids: CASSEGPYHSYEQYF. CDR3 nucleotide sequence: TGTGCCAGCAGTGAAGGACCTTATCACTCCTACGAGCAGTACTTC.

Ten or more counts support this clonotype. The chain is built from TRBV7-8 and TRBJ2-7; no definite D call. This CDR3 contains 13 residues. CDR1 is SGHVS and CDR2 is FQNEAQ in the germline V gene. Trimming took 3 bases from V and 1 from J, leaving 7 bases between them. Here the CDR3 DNA reads TGTGCCAGCAGCTTCGCCATTTCCTACGAGCAGTACTTC. It yields the protein CASSFAISYEQYF.

This clonotype has at least ten counts. The rearrangement uses TRBV12-3 or TRBV12-4 and TRBJ2-5; D unresolved. Trimming stripped 3 bases from V and 5 bases from J, with 16 bases between. The CDR3 extends over 15 amino acids. The CDR3 is CASSLGAVYAETQYF. CDR3 nucleotide sequence: TGTGCCAGCAGTTTGGGTGCCGTTTACGCCGAGACCCAGTACTTC.

About this clonotype itself: Germline is not matched at one junction end, which may reflect a read error. The chain has TRBV20-1 and TRBJ1-1; D ambiguous. CDR1 is DFQATT and CDR2 is SNEGSKA in the germline V gene (reference sequence). This CDR3 has 11 residues. The CDR3 nucleotides are TGCAGTGCTAGAGTCAACACTGAAGCTTCCTTT. It encodes CSARVNTEASF.

This clonotype occurred many times. The chain links TRBV28 to TRBJ1-1; 8 bases align to TRBD1. CDR3 length: 14 residues. V dropped 7 bases and J dropped 2; count of bases not matched to a gene: 6. The germline V gene encodes CDR1 MDHEN and CDR2 SYDVKM. CDR3 in DNA: TGTGCCAGCACAATCGGACAGGGTAACACTGAAGCTTTCTTT. Protein sequence: CASTIGQGNTEAFF.